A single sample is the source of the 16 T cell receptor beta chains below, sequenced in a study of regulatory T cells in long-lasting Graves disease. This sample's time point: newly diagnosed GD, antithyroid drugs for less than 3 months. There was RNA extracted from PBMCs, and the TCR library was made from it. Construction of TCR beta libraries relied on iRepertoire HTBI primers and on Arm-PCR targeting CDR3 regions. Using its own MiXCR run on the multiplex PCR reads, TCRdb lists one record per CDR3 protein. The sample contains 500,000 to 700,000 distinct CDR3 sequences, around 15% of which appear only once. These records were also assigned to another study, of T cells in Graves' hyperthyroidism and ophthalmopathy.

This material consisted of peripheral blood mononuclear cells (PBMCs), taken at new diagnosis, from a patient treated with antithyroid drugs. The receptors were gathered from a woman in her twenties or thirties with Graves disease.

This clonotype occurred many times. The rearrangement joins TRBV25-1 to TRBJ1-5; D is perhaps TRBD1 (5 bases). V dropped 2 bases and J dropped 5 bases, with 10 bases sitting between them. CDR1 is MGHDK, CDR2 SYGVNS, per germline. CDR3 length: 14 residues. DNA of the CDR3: TGTGCCAGCAGTGAAGAGGGGAGCTATCAGCCCCAGCATTTT. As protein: CASSEEGSYQPQHF.

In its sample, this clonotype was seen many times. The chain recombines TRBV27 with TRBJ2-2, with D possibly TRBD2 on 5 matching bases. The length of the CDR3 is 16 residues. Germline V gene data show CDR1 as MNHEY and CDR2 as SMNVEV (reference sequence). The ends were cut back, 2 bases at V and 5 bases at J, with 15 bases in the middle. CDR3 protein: CASSLIARRRTGELFF. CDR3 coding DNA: TGTGCCAGCAGTTTAATAGCGCGCCGGAGGACCGGGGAGCTGTTTTTT.

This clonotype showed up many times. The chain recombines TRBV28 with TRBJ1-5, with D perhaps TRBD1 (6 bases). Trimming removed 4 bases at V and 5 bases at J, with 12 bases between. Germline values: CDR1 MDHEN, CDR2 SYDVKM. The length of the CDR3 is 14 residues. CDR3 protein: CASSWYRDDQPQHF. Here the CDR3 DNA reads TGTGCCAGCAGTTGGTACAGGGACGATCAGCCCCAGCATTTT.

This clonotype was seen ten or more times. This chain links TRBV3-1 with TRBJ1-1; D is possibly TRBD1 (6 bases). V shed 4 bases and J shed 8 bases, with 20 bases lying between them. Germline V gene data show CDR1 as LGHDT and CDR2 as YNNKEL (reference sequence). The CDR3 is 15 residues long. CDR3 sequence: CASSPSRTVATEAFF. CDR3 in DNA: TGTGCCAGCAGCCCTAGCCGGACAGTGGCGACGGAAGCTTTCTTT.

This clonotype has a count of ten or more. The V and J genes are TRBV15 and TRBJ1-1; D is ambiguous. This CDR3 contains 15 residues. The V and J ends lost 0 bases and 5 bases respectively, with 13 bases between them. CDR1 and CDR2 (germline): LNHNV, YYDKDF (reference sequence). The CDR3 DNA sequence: TGTGCCACCAGCAGAGATCTCCTAGGGATGACTGAAGCTTTCTTT. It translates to CATSRDLLGMTEAFF.

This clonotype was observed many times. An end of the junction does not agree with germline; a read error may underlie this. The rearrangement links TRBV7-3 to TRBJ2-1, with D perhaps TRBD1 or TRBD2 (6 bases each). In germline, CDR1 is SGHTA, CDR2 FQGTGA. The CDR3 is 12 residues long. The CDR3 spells CASSLTGAEQFF. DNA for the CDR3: TGTGCCAGCAGCCTAACGGGGGCTGAGCAGTTCTTC.

The CDR3 sequence: CASSAGTDAYEQYF. The DNA for the CDR3 is TGTGCCAGCAGCGCCGGGACAGATGCCTACGAGCAGTACTTC. The chain carries TRBV7-9 and TRBJ2-7, with 7 bases matching TRBD1. V shed 5 bases, J shed 2 bases, and the junction held 6 bases outside the gene matches. The CDR3 consists of 14 residues. Germline V gene lookup returns CDR1 SEHNR and CDR2 FQNEAQ (reference sequence).

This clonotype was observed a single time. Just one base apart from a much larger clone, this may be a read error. As DNA, the CDR3 is TGTGCCAGCAAACCCCGGGGCGGAGATGCGCAGTATTTT. Translated, it gives CASKPRGGDAQYF. The rearrangement links TRBV7-9 to TRBJ2-3; tentatively, D is TRBD1 or TRBD2 (5 bases each). Germline V lookup: CDR1 SEHNR, CDR2 FQNEAQ (reference sequence). The CDR3 is made up of 13 amino acids.

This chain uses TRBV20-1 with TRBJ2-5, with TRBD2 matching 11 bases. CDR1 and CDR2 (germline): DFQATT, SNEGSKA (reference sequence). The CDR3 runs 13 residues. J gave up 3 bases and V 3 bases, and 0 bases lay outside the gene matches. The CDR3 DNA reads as TGCAGTGCTAGGACTAGCGGGAAAGAGACCCAGTACTTC. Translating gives CSARTSGKETQYF.

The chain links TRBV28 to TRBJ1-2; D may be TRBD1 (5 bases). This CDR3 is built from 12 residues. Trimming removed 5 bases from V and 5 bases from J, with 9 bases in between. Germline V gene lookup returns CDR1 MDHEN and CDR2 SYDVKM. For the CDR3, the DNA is TGTGCCAGCAGTGGGGCTTTTTATGGCTACACCTTC. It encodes CASSGAFYGYTF.

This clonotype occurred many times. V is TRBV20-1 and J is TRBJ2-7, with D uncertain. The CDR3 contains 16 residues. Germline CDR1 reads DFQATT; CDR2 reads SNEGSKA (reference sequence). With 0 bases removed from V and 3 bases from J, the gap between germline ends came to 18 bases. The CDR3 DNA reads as TGCAGTGCTAGAGATTGGCGGACCTTACTCAGCTACGAGCAGTACTTC. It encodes CSARDWRTLLSYEQYF.

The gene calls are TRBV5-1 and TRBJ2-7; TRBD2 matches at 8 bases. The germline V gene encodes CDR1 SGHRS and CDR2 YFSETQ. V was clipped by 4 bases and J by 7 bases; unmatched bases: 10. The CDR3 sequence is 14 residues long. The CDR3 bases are TGCGCCAGCAGCCCGGGACTAGAAGGGGATGAGCAGTACTTC. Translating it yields CASSPGLEGDEQYF.

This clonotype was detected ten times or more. CDR3 nucleotide sequence: TGTGCCAGCAGCTTACGGCCAGGGGGCTACAATGAGCAGTTCTTC. Residues: CASSLRPGGYNEQFF. The rearrangement uses TRBV11-1 and TRBJ2-1; 7 positions agree with TRBD1. Trimming cost V 2 bases and J 3 bases; bases outside gene matches: 4. Looked up from germline, CDR1 is SGHAT and CDR2 is FQDESV (reference sequence). This CDR3 region has 15 residues.

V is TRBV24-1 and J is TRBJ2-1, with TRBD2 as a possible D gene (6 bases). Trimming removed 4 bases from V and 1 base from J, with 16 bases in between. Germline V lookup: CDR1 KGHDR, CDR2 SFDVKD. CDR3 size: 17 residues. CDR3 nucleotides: TGTGCCACCAGTGACCCTGTGGTAGCGGTGTCCTACAATGAGCAGTTCTTC. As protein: CATSDPVVAVSYNEQFF.

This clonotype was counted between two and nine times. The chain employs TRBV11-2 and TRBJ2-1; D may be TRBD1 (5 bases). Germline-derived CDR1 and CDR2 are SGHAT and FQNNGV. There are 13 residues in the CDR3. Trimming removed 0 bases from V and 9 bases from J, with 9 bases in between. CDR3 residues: CASSLDGAGEQFF. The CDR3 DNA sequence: TGTGCCAGCAGCTTAGATGGGGCCGGTGAGCAGTTCTTC.

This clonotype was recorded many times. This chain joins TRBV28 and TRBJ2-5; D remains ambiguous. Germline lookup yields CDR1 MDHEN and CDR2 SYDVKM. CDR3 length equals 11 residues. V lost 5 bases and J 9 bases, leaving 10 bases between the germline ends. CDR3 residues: CASSTQKAQYF. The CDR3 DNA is TGTGCCAGCAGTACCCAGAAGGCCCAGTACTTC. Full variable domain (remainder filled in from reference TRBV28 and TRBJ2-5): DVKVTQSSRYLVKRTGEKVFLECVQDMDHENMFWYRQDPGLGLRLIYFSYDVKMKEKGDIPEGYSVSREKKERFSLILESASTNQTSMYLCASSTQKAQYFGPGTRLLVL.